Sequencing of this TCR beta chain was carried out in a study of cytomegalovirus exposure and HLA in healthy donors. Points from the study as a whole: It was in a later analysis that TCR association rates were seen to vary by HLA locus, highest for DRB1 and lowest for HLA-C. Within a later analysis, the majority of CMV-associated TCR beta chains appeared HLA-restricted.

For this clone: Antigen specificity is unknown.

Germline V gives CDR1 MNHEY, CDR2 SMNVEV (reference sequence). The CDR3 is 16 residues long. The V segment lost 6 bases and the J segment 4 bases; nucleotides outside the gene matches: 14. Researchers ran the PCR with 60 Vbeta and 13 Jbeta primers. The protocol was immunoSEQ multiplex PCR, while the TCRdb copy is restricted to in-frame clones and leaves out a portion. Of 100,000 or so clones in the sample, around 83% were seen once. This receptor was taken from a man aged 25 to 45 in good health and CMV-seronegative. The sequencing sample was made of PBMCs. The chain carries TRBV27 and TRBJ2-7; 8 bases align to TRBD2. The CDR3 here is CASSPLTSALRYEQYF. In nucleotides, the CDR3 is TGTGCCAGCAGCCCCCTGACTAGCGCCCTTAGGTACGAGCAGTACTTC.